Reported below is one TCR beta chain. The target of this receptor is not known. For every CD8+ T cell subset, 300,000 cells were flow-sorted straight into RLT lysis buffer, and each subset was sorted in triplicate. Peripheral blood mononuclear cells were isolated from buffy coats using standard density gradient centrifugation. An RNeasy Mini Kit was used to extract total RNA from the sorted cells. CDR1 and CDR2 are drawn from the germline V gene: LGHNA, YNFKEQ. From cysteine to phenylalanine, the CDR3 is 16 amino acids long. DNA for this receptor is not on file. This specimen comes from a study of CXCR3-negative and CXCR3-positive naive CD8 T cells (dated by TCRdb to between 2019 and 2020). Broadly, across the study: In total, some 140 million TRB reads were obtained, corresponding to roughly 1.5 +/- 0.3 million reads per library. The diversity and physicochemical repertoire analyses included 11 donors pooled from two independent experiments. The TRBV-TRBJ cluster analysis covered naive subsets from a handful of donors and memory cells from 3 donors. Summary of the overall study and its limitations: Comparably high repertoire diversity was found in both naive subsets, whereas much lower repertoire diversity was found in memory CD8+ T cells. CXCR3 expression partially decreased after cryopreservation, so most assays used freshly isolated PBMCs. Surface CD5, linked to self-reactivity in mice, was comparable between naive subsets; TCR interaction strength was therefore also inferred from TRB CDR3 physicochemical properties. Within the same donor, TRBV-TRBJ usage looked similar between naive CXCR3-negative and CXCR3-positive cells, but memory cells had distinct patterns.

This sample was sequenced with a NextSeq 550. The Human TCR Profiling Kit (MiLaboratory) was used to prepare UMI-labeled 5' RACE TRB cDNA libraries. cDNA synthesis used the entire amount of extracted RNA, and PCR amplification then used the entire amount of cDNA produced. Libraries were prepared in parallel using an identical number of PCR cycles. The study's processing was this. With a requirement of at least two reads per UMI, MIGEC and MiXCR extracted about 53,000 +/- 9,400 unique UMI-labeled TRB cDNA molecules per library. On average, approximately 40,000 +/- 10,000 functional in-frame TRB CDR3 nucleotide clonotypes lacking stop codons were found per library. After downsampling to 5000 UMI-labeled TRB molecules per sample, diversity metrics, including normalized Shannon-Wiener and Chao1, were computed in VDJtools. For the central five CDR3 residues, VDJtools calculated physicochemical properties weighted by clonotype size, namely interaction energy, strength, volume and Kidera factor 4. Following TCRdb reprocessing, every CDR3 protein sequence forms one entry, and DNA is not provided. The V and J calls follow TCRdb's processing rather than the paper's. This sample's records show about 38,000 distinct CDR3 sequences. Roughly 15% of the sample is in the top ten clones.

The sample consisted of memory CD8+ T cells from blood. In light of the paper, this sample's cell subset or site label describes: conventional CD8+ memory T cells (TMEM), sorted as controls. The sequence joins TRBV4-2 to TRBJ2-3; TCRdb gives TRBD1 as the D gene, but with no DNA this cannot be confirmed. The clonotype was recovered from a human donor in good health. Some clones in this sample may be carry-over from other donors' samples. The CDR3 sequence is CASSQDGQGSTDTQYF.